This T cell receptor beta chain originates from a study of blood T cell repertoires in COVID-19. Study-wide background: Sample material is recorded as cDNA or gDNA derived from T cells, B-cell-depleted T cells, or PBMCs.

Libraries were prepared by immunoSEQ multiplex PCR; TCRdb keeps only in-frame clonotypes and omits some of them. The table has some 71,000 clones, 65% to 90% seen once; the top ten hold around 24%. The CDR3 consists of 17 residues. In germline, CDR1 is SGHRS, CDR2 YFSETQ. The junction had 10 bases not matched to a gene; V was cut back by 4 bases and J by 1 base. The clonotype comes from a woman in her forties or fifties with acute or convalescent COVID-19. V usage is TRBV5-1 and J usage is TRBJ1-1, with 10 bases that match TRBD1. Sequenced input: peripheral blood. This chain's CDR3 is CASSPRDRGSGNTEAFF. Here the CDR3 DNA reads TGCGCCAGCAGCCCGAGGGACAGGGGATCCGGGAACACTGAAGCTTTCTTT.